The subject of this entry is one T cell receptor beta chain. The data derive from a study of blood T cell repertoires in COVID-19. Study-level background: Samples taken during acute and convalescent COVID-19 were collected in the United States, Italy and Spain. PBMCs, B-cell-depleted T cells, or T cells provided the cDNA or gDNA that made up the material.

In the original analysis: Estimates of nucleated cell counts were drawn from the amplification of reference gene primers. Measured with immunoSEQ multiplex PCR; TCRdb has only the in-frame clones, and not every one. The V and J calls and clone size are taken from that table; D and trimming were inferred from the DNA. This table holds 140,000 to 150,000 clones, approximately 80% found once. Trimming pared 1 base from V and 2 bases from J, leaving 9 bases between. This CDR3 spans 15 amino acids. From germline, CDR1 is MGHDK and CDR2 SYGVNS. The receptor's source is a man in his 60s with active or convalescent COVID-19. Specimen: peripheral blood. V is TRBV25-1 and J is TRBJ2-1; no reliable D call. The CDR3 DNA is TGTGCCAGCAGTGAATTGAGCGAAGCCTACAATGAGCAGTTCTTC. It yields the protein CASSELSEAYNEQFF.